The 22 T cell receptor beta chains in this list originate from one sample, sequenced in a study of cytomegalovirus exposure and HLA in healthy donors. The study ran its PCR with 60 Vbeta and 13 Jbeta primers. Sequencing used immunoSEQ multiplex PCR; TCRdb keeps in-frame clones, though not all of them. The table lists 40,000 to 55,000 clones, 70% to 80% of them singletons. Sequencing used PBMCs. The origin of the receptors is a woman aged 40 to 50 in good health and CMV-seropositive.

This rearrangement joins TRBV7-2 to TRBJ1-5; D not resolved. The ends were cut back, 2 bases at V and 4 bases at J, with 9 bases in the middle. The germline V gene encodes CDR1 SGHTA and CDR2 FQGNSA. The CDR3 is made up of 14 amino acids. CDR3 sequence (DNA): TGTGCCAGCAGCTTATTCCTACAGAATCAGCCCCAGCATTTT. Translation gives CASSLFLQNQPQHF.

The chain joins TRBV6-5 to TRBJ1-6; 9 nucleotides line up with TRBD1. The CDR3 covers 14 residues. Trimming cost V 7 bases and J 9 bases; bases outside gene matches: 7. The germline CDR1 and CDR2 sequences are MNHEY and SVGAGI. The CDR3 nucleotides are TGTGCCAGCACCCCGACAGGGGGTAGTTCACCCCTCCACTTT. This sequence encodes CASTPTGGSSPLHF.

The chain combines TRBV25-1 with TRBJ1-2; D possibly corresponds to TRBD1 (5 bases). CDR3 length: 15 residues. V lost 2 bases and J 0 bases, leaving 10 bases between the germline ends. In germline, CDR1 is MGHDK, CDR2 SYGVNS. The CDR3 protein is CASSERWGSNYGYTF. As DNA, the CDR3 is TGTGCCAGCAGTGAAAGGTGGGGCTCTAACTATGGCTACACCTTC.

This chain connects TRBV25-1 to TRBJ2-7, with a tentative D call TRBD1 (5 bases). The CDR3 has 15 amino acids. Germline values: CDR1 MGHDK, CDR2 SYGVNS. Trimming removed 2 bases at V and 4 bases at J, with 15 bases between. The CDR3 here is CASSEVDKSAYEQYF. The CDR3 DNA reads as TGTGCCAGCAGTGAAGTGGACAAATCGGCTTACGAGCAGTACTTC.

This clone was seen a handful of times. The CDR3 nucleotides read TGTGCCATCAGCGGCAAAGCAGGGACCGGGGAGCTGTTTTTT. This sequence encodes CAISGKAGTGELFF. The chain joins TRBV10-3 to TRBJ2-2; TRBD1 might be the D (5 bases). This CDR3 is built from 14 residues. V was pared by 6 bases and J by 5 bases, with 13 bases between. Germline assignment: CDR1 ENHRY and CDR2 SYGVKD.

J is TRBJ2-1 and V is TRBV6-4; D may be TRBD2 (6 bases). The CDR3 spans 13 residues. V lost 3 bases and J lost 8, with 11 bases in between. The germline V gene encodes CDR1 MRHNA and CDR2 SNTAGT. In DNA, the CDR3 is TGTGCCAGCAGTGATCTAAGCGGGTATGAGCAGTTCTTC. Translation: CASSDLSGYEQFF.

J is TRBJ1-2 and V is TRBV10-2; 8 bases line up with TRBD1. J was trimmed by 0 bases and V by 6 bases; bases with no gene match: 3. This CDR3 spans 14 amino acids. Germline V CDR1 and CDR2: WSHSY, SAAADI. CDR3 DNA sequence: TGCGCCAGCAGAAACAGGGGGGCTAACTATGGCTACACCTTC. This encodes CASRNRGANYGYTF.

This chain connects TRBV5-4 to TRBJ1-4, with D perhaps TRBD1 (6 bases). Germline lookup yields CDR1 SGHNT and CDR2 YYREEE (reference sequence). Deletions cut 4 bases from V and 7 bases from J, with 20 bases between. The CDR3 contains 16 residues. CDR3 residues: CASSREPQGSVEKLFF. DNA for the CDR3: TGTGCCAGCAGCCGAGAGCCACAGGGTTCGGTTGAAAAACTGTTTTTT.

The CDR3 loop reads CASSHPVRTGEKQETQYF. Written as DNA, the CDR3 is TGTGCCAGCAGCCACCCGGTCCGGACAGGGGAGAAACAAGAGACCCAGTACTTC. The V and J genes are TRBV5-4 and TRBJ2-5; the match to TRBD1 covers 9 bases. This CDR3 is built from 18 residues. CDR1 is SGHNT and CDR2 is YYREEE in the germline V gene (reference sequence). V was clipped by 4 bases and J by 2 bases; unmatched bases: 15.

The rearrangement links TRBV6-5 to TRBJ2-3; the D gene is possibly TRBD2 (6 bases). In germline, CDR1 is MNHEY, CDR2 SVGAGI. CDR3 size: 14 residues. V gave up 6 bases and J gave up 1 base, with 11 bases separating them. In nucleotides, the CDR3 is TGTGCCAGCAGGGGGACTGCTCGCACAGATACGCAGTATTTT. Encoded protein: CASRGTARTDTQYF.

The V and J genes are TRBV5-1 and TRBJ1-2, with 7 bases that match TRBD1. The trim removed 0 bases at V and 6 bases at J, leaving 5 bases unmatched. Per the germline V gene, CDR1 is SGHRS and CDR2 is YFSETQ. This CDR3 is built from 14 residues. The DNA for the CDR3 is TGCGCCAGCAGCTTGGGACAGGGTGAGCATGGCTACACCTTC. The encoded protein is CASSLGQGEHGYTF.

The rearrangement joins TRBV19 to TRBJ1-1; 7 bases line up with TRBD1. Germline V gives CDR1 LNHDA, CDR2 SQIVND (reference sequence). CDR3 length equals 14 residues. Trimming removed 8 bases from V and 0 bases from J; junction bases left unmatched: 6. The CDR3 sequence is CASWDRIMNTEAFF. In DNA, the CDR3 is TGTGCCAGTTGGGACAGAATAATGAACACTGAAGCTTTCTTT.

The chain's CDR3 is CASRAFMEETQYF. The CDR3 region has the DNA TGTGCCAGCAGGGCCTTTATGGAGGAGACCCAGTACTTC. The rearrangement links TRBV14 to TRBJ2-5; D call uncertain. CDR3 length equals 13 residues. Per the germline V gene, CDR1 is SGHDN and CDR2 is FVKESK. V lost 6 bases and J lost 5, with 13 bases in between.

A few counts support this clone. The rearrangement uses TRBV5-6 and TRBJ2-6; TRBD1 matches 7 bases. The CDR3 sequence is 16 residues long. V was pared by 0 bases and J by 0 bases, with 0 bases of the junction left unmatched. Germline CDR1 is SGHDT and CDR2 is YYEEEE. DNA for the CDR3: TGTGCCAGCAGCTTGGGACAGGGCTCTGGGGCCAACGTCCTGACTTTC. Protein: CASSLGQGSGANVLTF.

This clone was seen a handful of times. Other DNA sequences within the sample encode an identical CDR3. J is TRBJ1-5 and V is TRBV6-5, with TRBD1 as a possible D gene (5 bases). Trimming left V 0 bases short and J 2 bases short, with 5 bases between. Germline values: CDR1 MNHEY, CDR2 SVGAGI. The CDR3 sequence is 14 residues long. CDR3 in DNA: TGTGCCAGCAGTTACTCAGGGGGCAATCAGCCCCAGCATTTT. Protein: CASSYSGGNQPQHF.

The chain joins TRBV29-1 to TRBJ1-3; D is possibly TRBD1 (6 bases). V gave up 7 bases and J gave up 4 bases, with 14 bases separating them. Per the germline V gene, CDR1 is SQVTM and CDR2 is ANQGSEA. CDR3 size: 13 residues. CDR3 protein: CSARGQGGNTIYF. The CDR3, as DNA: TGCAGCGCCCGAGGGCAGGGGGGAAACACCATATATTTT.

V usage is TRBV6-1 and J usage is TRBJ1-1; the D is unclear. The V gene lost 3 bases and the J gene lost 3 bases, with 11 bases spanning the gap. The CDR3 consists of 14 residues. The V gene's germline CDR1 is MNHNS and CDR2 SASEGT. CDR3 in amino acids: CASSDRGSDTEAFF. DNA for the CDR3: TGTGCCAGCAGTGACCGGGGTAGCGACACTGAAGCTTTCTTT.

The chain is built from TRBV5-4 and TRBJ2-3; TRBD2 aligns across 7 bases. Germline CDR1 is SGHNT and CDR2 is YYREEE (reference sequence). This CDR3 comprises 14 residues. V shed 3 bases and J 5 bases; nucleotides not matched to a gene: 6. The CDR3 region is CASSSRLAQDTQYF. CDR3 coding DNA: TGTGCCAGCAGCTCCAGACTAGCACAAGATACGCAGTATTTT.

The J gene is TRBJ2-3, the V gene TRBV5-1, with 11 positions matching TRBD2. Germline V lookup: CDR1 SGHRS, CDR2 YFSETQ. V was clipped by 0 bases and J by 2 bases; unmatched bases: 11. This CDR3 is 19 amino acids long. CDR3 protein: CASSLARSSGGRHTDTQYF. CDR3 nucleotides: TGCGCCAGCAGCTTGGCGAGGTCTAGCGGGGGGCGACACACAGATACGCAGTATTTT. Full variable domain (missing parts from reference TRBV5-1 and TRBJ2-3): KAGVTQTPRYLIKTRGQQVTLSCSPISGHRSVSWYQQTPGQGLQFLFEYFSETQRNKGNFPGRFSGRQFSNSRSEMNVSTLELGDSALYLCASSLARSSGGRHTDTQYFGPGTRLTVL.

This CDR3 is CASSLDGGGYGYTF. The CDR3 DNA reads as TGTGCCAGCAGCTTAGATGGGGGCGGCTATGGCTACACCTTC. The chain employs TRBV7-2 and TRBJ1-2; weak D call: TRBD1 (6 bases). The CDR3 runs 14 residues. Germline CDR1 is SGHTA and CDR2 is FQGNSA. Trimming shortened V by 1 base and J by 4 bases, and 10 bases separated the two germline ends. The whole variable domain, filled in from reference TRBV7-2 and TRBJ1-2, reads GAGVSQSPSNKVTEKGKDVELRCDPISGHTALYWYRQSLGQGLEFLIYFQGNSAPDKSGLPSDRFSAERTGGSVSTLTIQRTQQEDSAVYLCASSLDGGGYGYTFGSGTRLTVV.

This clone was counted a single time. The chain is built from TRBV25-1 and TRBJ1-1, with 8 bases aligning to TRBD1. The ends lost 6 bases at V and 11 bases at J; junction bases unmatched: 5. The germline gives CDR1 MGHDK, CDR2 SYGVNS. The CDR3 is 11 residues long. CDR3 DNA: TGTGCCAGCAGCGAGACAGGGGTGGCTTTCTTT. Translated: CASSETGVAFF.

The chain has TRBV15 and TRBJ1-5; D gene ambiguous. V lost 5 bases and J 4 bases, leaving 9 bases between the germline ends. This CDR3 is built from 13 residues. The germline V gene has CDR1 LNHNV and CDR2 YYDKDF (reference sequence). This CDR3 is CATSAIKNQPQHF. CDR3 sequence (DNA): TGTGCCACCAGCGCTATCAAGAATCAGCCCCAGCATTTT. The full variable domain, its missing parts supplied by reference TRBV15 and TRBJ1-5, is DAMVIQNPRYQVTQFGKPVTLSCSQTLNHNVMYWYQQKSSQAPKLLFHYYDKDFNNEADTPDNFQSRRPNTSFCFLDIRSPGLGDTAMYLCATSAIKNQPQHFGDGTRLSIL.